Listed here are 27 T cell receptor beta chains from one sample, sequenced in a study of blood T cell repertoires in COVID-19. The method was immunoSEQ multiplex PCR; TCRdb's version includes in-frame clones alone and lacks a portion of them. Of around 250,000 clones detected, around nine tenths appear once; the ten largest clones hold approximately 7%. The sequencing sample was made of peripheral blood. These receptors all stem from a woman in her 70s with active or convalescent COVID-19.

This clone has a single count. This chain links TRBV11-3 with TRBJ2-3; D is perhaps TRBD1 (6 bases). The CDR3 totals 16 residues. Germline V gives CDR1 SGHNT, CDR2 YENEEA. V lost 5 bases to trimming and J lost 1 base, with 16 bases between them. The CDR3: CASSAATGKGTDTQYF. Here the CDR3 DNA reads TGTGCCAGCAGCGCAGCAACAGGGAAGGGCACAGATACGCAGTATTTT.

V and J are TRBV2 and TRBJ1-3, with TRBD1 as a possible D gene (6 bases). CDR1 and CDR2 from the germline V gene are SNHLY and FYNNEI. Trimming took 8 bases from V and 3 from J, leaving 26 bases between them. CDR3 length equals 18 residues. The chain's CDR3 is CASSPLDSGAQGGNTIYF. DNA of the CDR3: TGTGCCAGCTCCCCGTTGGACAGTGGGGCTCAGGGTGGAAACACCATATATTTT.

V is TRBV7-3 and J is TRBJ1-2; TRBD1 matches at 7 bases. From germline, CDR1 is SGHTA and CDR2 FQGTGA. J was trimmed by 8 bases and V by 5 bases; bases with no gene match: 8. CDR3 length: 13 amino acids. The chain's CDR3 is CASSAPTGEGYTF. The CDR3, as DNA: TGTGCCAGCAGCGCACCTACAGGGGAGGGCTACACCTTC. The full variable domain, with the rest looked up from reference TRBV7-3 and TRBJ1-2, is GAGVSQTPSNKVTEKGKYVELRCDPISGHTALYWYRQSLGQGPEFLIYFQGTGAADDSGLPNDRFFAVRPEGSVSTLKIQRTERGDSAVYLCASSAPTGEGYTFGSGTRLTVV.

The gene calls are TRBV28 and TRBJ2-3, with TRBD2 matching over 7 bases. Unmatched junction bases numbered 11, after V lost 3 bases and J lost 2 bases. This CDR3 spans 17 amino acids. Per germline, CDR1 MDHEN and CDR2 SYDVKM. The CDR3 DNA reads as TGTGCCAGCAGTTTTGAACTAGCGAATGATTCCACAGATACGCAGTATTTT. This codes for CASSFELANDSTDTQYF.

The rearrangement links TRBV5-6 to TRBJ2-5; D is perhaps TRBD1 (6 bases). V was clipped by 4 bases and J by 2 bases, with 12 bases between them. This CDR3 is built from 14 residues. In germline, CDR1 is SGHDT, CDR2 YYEEEE. The CDR3 DNA reads as TGTGCCAGCAGCCTGGACAGTTTTCAAGAGACCCAGTACTTC. Protein sequence: CASSLDSFQETQYF.

V usage is TRBV13 and J usage is TRBJ1-1, with D hard to call. The germline gives CDR1 PRHDT, CDR2 FYEKMQ (reference sequence). V was cut by 3 bases and J by 0 bases, with 8 bases left in between. The CDR3 length is 14 residues. Here the CDR3 reads CASSLSEVNTEAFF. As DNA, the CDR3 is TGTGCCAGCAGCTTGTCCGAGGTGAACACTGAAGCTTTCTTT.

This chain joins TRBV7-8 and TRBJ2-4; 7 bases fit TRBD1. Per germline, CDR1 SGHVS and CDR2 FQNEAQ. The CDR3 has 14 amino acids. V lost 1 base, J lost 6 bases, and 3 bases stayed unmatched. CDR3 amino acids: CASSLGDRSNIQYF. The CDR3, as DNA: TGTGCCAGCAGCTTAGGGGACAGATCAAACATTCAGTACTTC.

The chain uses TRBV5-4 and TRBJ1-4; 11 bases line up with TRBD1. There are 14 residues in the CDR3. Trimming at V came to 9 bases and at J to 4 bases, leaving 5 bases not matched to a gene. The V gene's germline CDR1 is SGHNT and CDR2 YYREEE (reference sequence). The CDR3 sequence: CATRTGGDNEKLFF. The CDR3 DNA sequence: TGTGCCACCCGGACAGGGGGCGATAATGAAAAACTGTTTTTT.

The rearrangement joins TRBV4-1 to TRBJ2-1, with D hard to call. V lost 5 bases to trimming and J lost 4 bases, with 6 bases between them. The germline CDR1 and CDR2 sequences are MGHRA and YSYEKL. The CDR3 is made up of 12 amino acids. CDR3 region: CASSDRYNEQFF. The DNA for the CDR3 is TGCGCCAGCAGCGATCGGTACAATGAGCAGTTCTTC.

This rearrangement joins TRBV7-8 to TRBJ2-1; TRBD2 might be the D (6 bases). The V gene's germline CDR1 is SGHVS and CDR2 FQNEAQ. The CDR3 consists of 13 residues. V shed 5 bases and J shed 9 bases, with 14 bases lying between them. The CDR3 DNA sequence: TGTGCCAGCAGCCGAAATTACGGGGGTGAGCAGTTCTTC. Encoded protein: CASSRNYGGEQFF. Supplemented by reference TRBV7-8 and TRBJ2-1, the full variable domain reads GAGVSQSPRYKVAKRGQDVALRCDPISGHVSLFWYQQALGQGPEFLTYFQNEAQLDKSGLPSDRFFAERPEGSVSTLKIQRTQQEDSAVYLCASSRNYGGEQFFGPGTRLTVL.

This chain links TRBV6-5 with TRBJ1-2; D is possibly TRBD1 (5 bases). Germline CDR1 MNHEY, CDR2 SVGAGI. The CDR3 totals 14 residues. V was clipped by 0 bases and J by 4 bases, with 9 bases between them. CDR3 amino acids: CASSYSTVTYGYTF. The CDR3 DNA reads TGTGCCAGCAGTTACTCGACAGTTACCTATGGCTACACCTTC.

This clone was observed a single time. The chain joins TRBV5-8 to TRBJ2-7; D may be TRBD1 (6 bases). Trimming removed 5 bases at V and 6 bases at J, with 15 bases between. Germline V gene lookup returns CDR1 SGHTS and CDR2 YDEGEE. There are 13 residues in the CDR3. DNA for the CDR3: TGTGCCAGCAGAAGCACAGGGTCGGGCGAGCAGTACTTC. Its translation is CASRSTGSGEQYF.

This clone occurred once. This chain joins TRBV4-3 and TRBJ2-1; 12 nucleotides agree with TRBD1. The V gene end was trimmed by 0 bases and the J gene end by 8 bases; junction bases not matched to a gene: 5. This CDR3 comprises 16 residues. Germline V gene sequence: CDR1 LGHNA, CDR2 YSLEER. The CDR3 region is CASSQDGGQGAYEQFF. The CDR3 DNA follows: TGCGCCAGCAGCCAAGATGGGGGACAGGGGGCGTATGAGCAGTTCTTC.

This chain connects TRBV11-1 to TRBJ1-2; 8 bases align to TRBD1. Germline V gives CDR1 SGHAT, CDR2 FQDESV (reference sequence). Trimming removed 1 base from V and 2 bases from J; junction bases left unmatched: 0. This CDR3 contains 14 residues. Here the CDR3 reads CASSLDRGNYGYTF. CDR3 coding DNA: TGTGCCAGCAGCTTAGACAGGGGGAACTATGGCTACACCTTC.

The chain is built from TRBV3-1 (or the pseudogene TRBV3-2) and TRBJ1-3; D remains ambiguous. Trimming left V 8 bases short and J 3 bases short, with 2 bases between. CDR3 length: 10 residues. Germline V gene sequence: CDR1 LGHDT, CDR2 YNNKEL (reference sequence). The CDR3 DNA follows: TGTGCCAGCCTTGGAAACACCATATATTTT. Amino acids: CASLGNTIYF.

This clone was observed once. For the CDR3, the DNA is TGCGCCAGCAGCTTGCCATTAACAGGGTATGAGCAGTTCTTC. Protein sequence: CASSLPLTGYEQFF. The rearrangement joins TRBV5-1 to TRBJ2-1; a weak D match, TRBD1 (6 bases). V shed 1 base and J shed 8 bases, with 13 bases lying between them. The germline gives CDR1 SGHRS, CDR2 YFSETQ. This CDR3 is built from 14 residues.

The chain couples TRBV5-4 to TRBJ2-1, with 11 nucleotides matching TRBD1. The length of the CDR3 is 15 residues. Looked up from germline, CDR1 is SGHNT and CDR2 is YYREEE (reference sequence). After removal of 4 bases from V and 3 bases from J, the junction contained 3 bases not matched to a gene. This CDR3 reads CASSPGTGGYNEQFF. The DNA of the CDR3 is TGTGCCAGCAGCCCCGGGACAGGGGGCTACAATGAGCAGTTCTTC.

This clone has just a few counts. The V and J genes are TRBV7-9 and TRBJ2-3; D is possibly TRBD1 (5 bases). This CDR3 spans 14 amino acids. Germline CDR1 SEHNR, CDR2 FQNEAQ (reference sequence). Trimming took 5 bases from V and 4 from J, leaving 13 bases between them. The CDR3 DNA is TGTGCCAGCAGCGTACTCGACAGTTCAGATACGCAGTATTTT. Translated: CASSVLDSSDTQYF.

The J gene is TRBJ2-2, the V gene TRBV5-4; 9 bases fit TRBD1. The junction had 1 base not matched to a gene; V was cut back by 0 bases and J by 4 bases. The CDR3 totals 15 residues. The germline gives CDR1 SGHNT, CDR2 YYREEE (reference sequence). The CDR3 coding sequence is TGTGCCAGCAGCTTGGGGGACAGGGTCACCGGGGAGCTGTTTTTT. Translation gives CASSLGDRVTGELFF.

The CDR3 nucleotides are TGTGCCAGCAGCTTAATGTTTGGAAATCGCGGCGGGGAGCTGTTTTTT. Protein product: CASSLMFGNRGGELFF. V usage is TRBV11-3 and J usage is TRBJ2-2; no definite D call. The CDR3 extends over 16 amino acids. Trimming stripped 2 bases from V and 7 bases from J, with 17 bases between. The germline V gene encodes CDR1 SGHNT and CDR2 YENEEA.

The V and J genes are TRBV11-2 and TRBJ1-3; no clear D. Germline lookup yields CDR1 SGHAT and CDR2 FQNNGV. V dropped 2 bases and J dropped 0 bases, with 8 bases sitting between them. This CDR3 spans 15 amino acids. The CDR3 loop reads CASSLLESSGNTIYF. The CDR3 region has the DNA TGTGCCAGCAGCTTACTGGAGAGCTCTGGAAACACCATATATTTT.

This clone showed up just once. The V gene is TRBV6-5, the J gene TRBJ1-4; D unclear. This CDR3 contains 12 residues. From germline, CDR1 is MNHEY and CDR2 SVGAGI. V lost 9 bases and J 8 bases, leaving 13 bases between the germline ends. CDR3 bases: TGTGCCAGTAGACACCCGGGGGAAAAACTGTTTTTT. Amino acids: CASRHPGEKLFF.

The J gene is TRBJ1-2, the V gene TRBV4-3, with D perhaps TRBD1 (6 bases). The germline V and J ends were trimmed by 5 bases and 9 bases, with 16 bases remaining between them. Germline V gives CDR1 LGHNA, CDR2 YSLEER. The CDR3 runs to 13 residues. This chain's CDR3 is CASSYSGARSYTF. The CDR3 region has the DNA TGCGCCAGCAGCTACTCAGGGGCGCGTAGCTACACCTTC.

This clone was picked up one time. V usage is TRBV6-2 or TRBV6-3 and J usage is TRBJ1-5; D gene ambiguous. This CDR3 has 15 amino acids. Germline CDR1 is MNHEY and CDR2 is SVGEGT. V was cut by 3 bases and J by 0 bases, with 9 bases left in between. CDR3 DNA: TGTGCCAGCAGTTATGACAACTTTAGCAATCAGCCCCAGCATTTT. Translating gives CASSYDNFSNQPQHF.

V is TRBV19 and J is TRBJ1-5; possibly TRBD1 for D (5 bases). Between the trimmed V and J ends, which lost 5 bases and 4 bases, there was a span of 12 bases. In germline, CDR1 is LNHDA, CDR2 SQIVND (reference sequence). The CDR3 consists of 14 residues. CDR3 amino acids: CASSDSWENQPQHF. The CDR3 region has the DNA TGTGCCAGTAGTGACAGCTGGGAAAATCAGCCCCAGCATTTT.

The chain combines TRBV5-1 with TRBJ1-1; D is possibly TRBD1 (5 bases). Germline V gene sequence: CDR1 SGHRS, CDR2 YFSETQ. This CDR3 is built from 14 residues. Trimming took off 4 bases at V and 7 bases at J, with 17 bases between the two ends. CDR3 protein: CASSTGQGTDEAFF. The CDR3 bases are TGCGCCAGCAGCACCGGACAAGGCACTGATGAAGCTTTCTTT.

V and J are TRBV6-1 and TRBJ2-6; unclear D gene. Germline CDR1 MNHNS, CDR2 SASEGT. V dropped 7 bases and J dropped 2 bases, with 6 bases sitting between them. The CDR3 contains 13 residues. The DNA of the CDR3 is TGTGCCAGCACTCTCCCTGGGGCCAACGTCCTGACTTTC. Protein sequence: CASTLPGANVLTF.